This TCR beta chain was identified in a study of blood T cell repertoires in COVID-19. Method: immunoSEQ multiplex PCR; TCRdb's copy keeps in-frame clones and lacks some. This sample has about 140,000 clones, with over 60% found just once. The sequence was collected from an elderly man with acute or convalescent COVID-19. The sample consisted of peripheral blood.

CDR3 nucleotide sequence: TGTGCCAGCAGCGACAGGGGTGGCTACACCTTC. Amino acids: CASSDRGGYTF. The chain combines TRBV28 with TRBJ1-2; 8 nucleotides align to TRBD1. V was pared by 6 bases and J by 7 bases, with 1 base of the junction left unmatched. The CDR3 is made up of 11 amino acids. The germline CDR1 and CDR2 sequences are MDHEN and SYDVKM.